The source of this T cell receptor (beta chain) is a study of control samples from healthy donors and cancer patients. Assay: immunoSEQ multiplex PCR; the TCRdb copy retains only in-frame clones and omits some. The sample consists of 95,000 to 130,000 clones, around nine tenths of them appearing once. In germline, CDR1 is LNHDA, CDR2 SQIVND (reference sequence). The CDR3 totals 20 residues. J gave up 1 base and V 6 bases, and 12 bases lay outside the gene matches. Sequencing was performed on blood. The clonotype originates from a woman in her sixties or seventies in good health. This sequence joins TRBV19 and TRBJ2-1; 16 nucleotides align to TRBD2. In nucleotides, the CDR3 is TGTGCCAGTAGCCCGGGACTAGCGGGGGGGCGGTTGAGTTCCTACAATGAGCAGTTCTTC. This sequence encodes CASSPGLAGGRLSSYNEQFF.